These 26 T cell receptor beta chains were sequenced from one sample in a study of control samples from healthy donors and cancer patients. Data came from immunoSEQ multiplex PCR; TCRdb stores just in-frame clones and leaves some out. In the table there are 400,000 to 500,000 clones, 80% to 95% of which are singletons. The sequenced sample consisted of PBMCs. The receptors originated from a man aged 35 to 55 with head and neck cancer.

The rearrangement uses TRBV19 and TRBJ1-3; 7 bases are shared with TRBD1. The length of the CDR3 is 17 residues. The J segment lost 0 bases and the V segment lost 3 bases, leaving 8 bases of the junction unmatched. Germline CDR1 LNHDA, CDR2 SQIVND (reference sequence). The CDR3 region is CASSILPGQSSGNTIYF. The CDR3 DNA follows: TGTGCCAGTAGTATTCTTCCGGGACAGAGCTCTGGAAACACCATATATTTT.

The rearrangement joins TRBV7-9 to TRBJ2-1, with D tentatively TRBD1 (6 bases). The CDR3 consists of 13 residues. Trimming left V 4 bases short and J 15 bases short, with 19 bases between. Germline V gene sequence: CDR1 SEHNR, CDR2 FQNEAQ (reference sequence). CDR3 coding DNA: TGTGCCAGCAGCTCTAAAGGGGGATCCCACCCGTTCTTC. It specifies CASSSKGGSHPFF.

The chain recombines TRBV28 with TRBJ1-2; TRBD1 is a possible D gene (5 bases). V was shortened by 6 bases and J by 4 bases, with 15 bases between the two germline ends. The CDR3 has 14 residues. CDR1 is MDHEN and CDR2 is SYDVKM in the germline V gene. CDR3: CASSPPGGGYGYTF. CDR3 DNA sequence: TGTGCCAGCAGCCCCCCCGGGGGGGGCTATGGCTACACCTTC.

The rearrangement uses TRBV28 and TRBJ2-1, with a possible D match to TRBD1 (5 bases). CDR3 size: 15 residues. The germline CDR1 and CDR2 sequences are MDHEN and SYDVKM. V was shortened by 8 bases and J by 2 bases, with 16 bases between the two germline ends. The CDR3 here is CASFSDSLPYNEQFF. The DNA of the CDR3 is TGTGCCAGCTTCTCAGACAGCCTCCCCTACAATGAGCAGTTCTTC. The entire variable domain, with the rest obtained from reference TRBV28 and TRBJ2-1, is as follows: DVKVTQSSRYLVKRTGEKVFLECVQDMDHENMFWYRQDPGLGLRLIYFSYDVKMKEKGDIPEGYSVSREKKERFSLILESASTNQTSMYLCASFSDSLPYNEQFFGPGTRLTVL.

The genes are TRBV11-3 and TRBJ2-1; TRBD1 aligns across 9 bases. The V segment lost 6 bases and the J segment 2 bases; nucleotides outside the gene matches: 5. In germline, CDR1 is SGHNT, CDR2 YENEEA. This CDR3 has 15 residues. The CDR3 DNA reads TGTGCCAGCAGTCCGACAGGGGGGACCTACAATGAGCAGTTCTTC. Encoded protein: CASSPTGGTYNEQFF.

The rearrangement links TRBV19 to TRBJ2-5; D possibly corresponds to TRBD1 (6 bases). CDR3 size: 13 residues. Between the trimmed V and J ends, which lost 4 bases and 5 bases, there was a span of 11 bases. Germline loops: CDR1 LNHDA, CDR2 SQIVND (reference sequence). This chain's CDR3 is CASSKGGWETQYF. The CDR3 DNA reads TGTGCCAGTAGTAAAGGGGGTTGGGAGACCCAGTACTTC.

This rearrangement joins TRBV29-1 to TRBJ2-3; weak D call: TRBD2 (5 bases). This CDR3 comprises 11 residues. V was cut by 8 bases and J by 5 bases, with 11 bases left in between. Germline CDR1 SQVTM, CDR2 ANQGSEA. CDR3 loop: CSLLEGDTQYF. The CDR3 DNA follows: TGCAGCCTCTTAGAGGGAGATACGCAGTATTTT.

The rearrangement links TRBV7-3 to TRBJ1-6; D is unclear. Trimming left V 5 bases short and J 7 bases short, with 12 bases between. This CDR3 comprises 14 residues. Germline CDR1 SGHTA, CDR2 FQGTGA. CDR3 nucleotides: TGTGCCAGCAGCAATGGACGGTCCAATTCACCCCTCCACTTT. Amino acid sequence: CASSNGRSNSPLHF.

The chain carries TRBV6-5 and TRBJ1-1; possible D gene TRBD1, 6 bases. V was trimmed by 3 bases and J by 4 bases, leaving 12 bases between them. Germline V CDR1 and CDR2: MNHEY, SVGAGI. CDR3 length equals 14 residues. DNA of the CDR3: TGTGCCAGCAGTTATAAGGGGGAGGGCACTGAAGCTTTCTTT. Protein sequence: CASSYKGEGTEAFF.

The chain recombines TRBV4-1 with TRBJ1-5; D perhaps matches TRBD1 (5 bases). The CDR3 length is 15 residues. Trimming stripped 4 bases from V and 11 bases from J, with 21 bases between. Germline V gene sequence: CDR1 MGHRA, CDR2 YSYEKL. The CDR3 DNA reads as TGCGCCAGCAGCCGACTATCAGGGTCCCCTAGGTCCCAGCATTTT. The encoded protein is CASSRLSGSPRSQHF.

J is TRBJ2-1 and V is TRBV7-2, with a weak D call TRBD2 (5 bases). Looked up from germline, CDR1 is SGHTA and CDR2 is FQGNSA. V was cut by 0 bases and J by 8 bases, with 14 bases left in between. The CDR3 has 15 residues. The CDR3 DNA reads TGTGCCAGCAGCTTAGCCCGGACTGTATCGGATGAGCAGTTCTTC. Its translation: CASSLARTVSDEQFF. The complete variable domain, with remaining parts taken from reference TRBV7-2 and TRBJ2-1, reads GAGVSQSPSNKVTEKGKDVELRCDPISGHTALYWYRQSLGQGLEFLIYFQGNSAPDKSGLPSDRFSAERTGGSVSTLTIQRTQQEDSAVYLCASSLARTVSDEQFFGPGTRLTVL.

The V and J genes are TRBV28 and TRBJ1-2; 10 bases align to TRBD1. The V segment lost 7 bases and the J segment 7 bases; nucleotides outside the gene matches: 12. This CDR3 is 15 amino acids long. The V gene's germline CDR1 is MDHEN and CDR2 SYDVKM. The CDR3 spells CASTPPGTGVGGYTF. CDR3 DNA: TGTGCCAGCACCCCTCCCGGGACAGGGGTGGGTGGCTACACCTTC.

This clone was observed a single time. The chain uses TRBV7-2 and TRBJ2-2; 7 nucleotides agree with TRBD1. From germline, CDR1 is SGHTA and CDR2 FQGNSA. Germline trimming cut 5 bases from V and 6 bases from J; bases unmatched to any gene: 3. The CDR3 covers 13 residues. Here the CDR3 reads CASSQTGAGELFF. CDR3 coding DNA: TGTGCCAGCAGCCAAACAGGGGCCGGGGAGCTGTTTTTT.

The rearrangement links TRBV5-1 to TRBJ2-2; possible D gene TRBD2, 5 bases. The ends were cut back, 0 bases at V and 0 bases at J, with 9 bases in the middle. The V gene's germline CDR1 is SGHRS and CDR2 YFSETQ. The CDR3 sequence is 16 residues long. CDR3 in DNA: TGCGCCAGCAGCTTGGTTAGCGTCGCGAACACCGGGGAGCTGTTTTTT. Amino acids: CASSLVSVANTGELFF.

The rearrangement links TRBV2 to TRBJ2-5; the D gene is possibly TRBD2 (6 bases). Germline values: CDR1 SNHLY, CDR2 FYNNEI. This CDR3 has 14 amino acids. V was clipped by 4 bases and J by 5 bases, with 14 bases between them. DNA of the CDR3: TGTGCCAGCAGTGTACGAGAGGCGGGGGAGACCCAGTACTTC. As protein: CASSVREAGETQYF.

This clone was seen only once. The rearrangement uses TRBV28 and TRBJ2-7; TRBD2 is a possible D gene (6 bases). Trimming cost V 5 bases and J 1 base, with 18 bases left between them. The CDR3 length is 16 residues. Germline loops: CDR1 MDHEN, CDR2 SYDVKM. DNA of the CDR3: TGTGCCAGCAGTCCCAGGACTGGCGGGATTTCCTACGAGCAGTACTTC. Protein product: CASSPRTGGISYEQYF.

The chain joins TRBV7-8 to TRBJ2-1; no firm D call. The CDR3 contains 10 residues. Per the germline V gene, CDR1 is SGHVS and CDR2 is FQNEAQ. V was clipped by 5 bases and J by 8 bases, with 4 bases between them. CDR3: CASSGDEQFF. CDR3 DNA: TGTGCCAGCAGCGGAGATGAGCAGTTCTTC.

This chain connects TRBV5-4 to TRBJ2-1; TRBD2 is a possible D gene (6 bases). The length of the CDR3 is 16 residues. V dropped 0 bases and J dropped 4 bases, with 14 bases sitting between them. Per germline, CDR1 SGHNT and CDR2 YYREEE (reference sequence). CDR3 bases: TGTGCCAGCAGCTTGGCCCAGACTAGGTCTTACAATGAGCAGTTCTTC. Protein product: CASSLAQTRSYNEQFF.

This clone appeared a single time. The V gene is TRBV10-3, the J gene TRBJ2-2; weak D call: TRBD2 (5 bases). V gave up 7 bases and J gave up 0 bases, with 18 bases separating them. CDR3 length equals 17 residues. Germline-derived CDR1 and CDR2 are ENHRY and SYGVKD. The CDR3 DNA sequence: TGTGCCATCAAGGGAATAGCGCCAGAACCGAACACCGGGGAGCTGTTTTTT. Translated, it gives CAIKGIAPEPNTGELFF.

This clone occurred once. V and J are TRBV6-5 and TRBJ1-5; D might be TRBD1 (5 bases). The CDR3 is 14 residues long. The V gene lost 5 bases and the J gene lost 6 bases, with 14 bases spanning the gap. Germline CDR1 is MNHEY and CDR2 is SVGAGI. The CDR3 sequence: CASSREPGGQPQHF. DNA for the CDR3: TGTGCCAGCAGTAGGGAGCCGGGGGGTCAGCCCCAGCATTTT.

The gene calls are TRBV27 and TRBJ2-7, with 9 bases lining up with TRBD2. This CDR3 region has 15 residues. Germline loops: CDR1 MNHEY, CDR2 SMNVEV (reference sequence). V shed 2 bases and J 5 bases; nucleotides not matched to a gene: 7. The CDR3 here is CASSLLAGGLNEQYF. CDR3 DNA: TGTGCCAGCAGTTTACTGGCGGGGGGGCTTAACGAGCAGTACTTC.

This chain links TRBV11-2 with TRBJ2-5; 9 bases line up with TRBD1. This CDR3 has 14 amino acids. Germline CDR1 SGHAT, CDR2 FQNNGV. V gave up 5 bases and J gave up 5 bases; unmatched junction bases: 6. The chain's CDR3 is CASSHRGLEETQYF. CDR3 nucleotide sequence: TGTGCCAGCAGCCACAGGGGGCTGGAGGAGACCCAGTACTTC.

The gene calls are TRBV28 and TRBJ1-5, with D perhaps matching TRBD1 (5 bases). Per germline, CDR1 MDHEN and CDR2 SYDVKM. The CDR3 runs to 15 residues. Trimming shortened V by 2 bases and J by 6 bases, and 14 bases separated the two germline ends. CDR3 protein: CASSLLDLGVQPQHF. The CDR3 nucleotides read TGTGCCAGCAGTTTACTGGATTTGGGGGTTCAGCCCCAGCATTTT.

This chain uses TRBV2 with TRBJ1-3; D gene ambiguous. CDR1 is SNHLY and CDR2 is FYNNEI in the germline V gene. V gave up 6 bases and J gave up 1 base, with 19 bases separating them. CDR3 length equals 17 residues. CDR3 sequence: CASSVGPPGWSGNTIYF. The CDR3 bases are TGTGCCAGCAGCGTTGGCCCTCCTGGTTGGTCTGGAAACACCATATATTTT.

The count of this clone is one. This chain uses TRBV7-8 with TRBJ1-6, with D tentatively TRBD1 (6 bases). Germline V gene sequence: CDR1 SGHVS, CDR2 FQNEAQ. The V end lost 2 bases, the J end lost 5 bases, and 10 bases lay between the germline ends. CDR3 size: 15 residues. The CDR3 spells CASSLNTGNNSPLHF. The CDR3 coding sequence is TGTGCCAGCAGCTTAAACACAGGGAATAATTCACCCCTCCACTTT. The entire variable domain, with the rest obtained from reference TRBV7-8 and TRBJ1-6, is as follows: GAGVSQSPRYKVAKRGQDVALRCDPISGHVSLFWYQQALGQGPEFLTYFQNEAQLDKSGLPSDRFFAERPEGSVSTLKIQRTQQEDSAVYLCASSLNTGNNSPLHFGNGTRLTVT.

Details on this clone: The junction departs from the called germline gene at one end, perhaps through a read error. The V and J genes are TRBV11-1 and TRBJ2-5; no clear D. Germline CDR1 reads SGHAT; CDR2 reads FQDESV (reference sequence). The CDR3 is 11 residues long. CDR3 in amino acids: CANSFTETQYF. The CDR3 DNA follows: TGTGCCAACAGCTTTACGGAGACCCAGTACTTC.